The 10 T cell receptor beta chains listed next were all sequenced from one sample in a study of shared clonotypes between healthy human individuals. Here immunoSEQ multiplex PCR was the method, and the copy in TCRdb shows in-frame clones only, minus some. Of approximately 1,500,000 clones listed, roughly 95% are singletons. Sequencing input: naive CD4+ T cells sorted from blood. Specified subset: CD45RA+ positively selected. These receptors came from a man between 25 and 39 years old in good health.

The CDR3 spells CASRDRHSYEQYF. The CDR3 DNA reads TGTGCCAGTAGGGACAGGCACTCCTACGAGCAGTACTTC. The V call is TRBV19, the J call TRBJ2-7; TRBD1 matches 7 bases. V shed 6 bases and J 0 bases; nucleotides not matched to a gene: 2. The CDR3 has 13 amino acids. The germline V gene encodes CDR1 LNHDA and CDR2 SQIVND (reference sequence).

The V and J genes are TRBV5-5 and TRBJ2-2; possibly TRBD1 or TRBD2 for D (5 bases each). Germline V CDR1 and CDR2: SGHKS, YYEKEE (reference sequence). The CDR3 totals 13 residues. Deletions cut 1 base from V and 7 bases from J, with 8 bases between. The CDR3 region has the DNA TGTGCCAGCAGCTTGCTTGGGGGCGGGGAGCTGTTTTTT. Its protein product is CASSLLGGGELFF.

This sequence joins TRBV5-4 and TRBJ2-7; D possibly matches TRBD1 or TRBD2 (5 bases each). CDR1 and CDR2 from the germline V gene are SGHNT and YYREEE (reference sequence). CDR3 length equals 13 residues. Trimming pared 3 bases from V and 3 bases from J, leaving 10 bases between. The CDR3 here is CASSSGTNYEQYF. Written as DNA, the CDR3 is TGTGCCAGCAGCTCCGGGACGAACTACGAGCAGTACTTC.

CDR3: CASSLWGLSLTGELFF. The CDR3 nucleotides are TGTGCCAGCAGCTTGTGGGGACTAAGCCTCACCGGGGAGCTGTTTTTT. This sequence joins TRBV5-8 and TRBJ2-2; TRBD2 matches at 7 bases. Unmatched junction bases numbered 7, after V lost 1 base and J lost 4 bases. The germline V gene has CDR1 SGHTS and CDR2 YDEGEE. The CDR3 has 16 residues.

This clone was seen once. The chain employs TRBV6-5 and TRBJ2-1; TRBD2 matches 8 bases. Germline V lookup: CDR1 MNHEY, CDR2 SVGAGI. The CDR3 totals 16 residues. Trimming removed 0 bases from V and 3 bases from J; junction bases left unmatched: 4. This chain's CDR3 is CASSYSLREVYNEQFF. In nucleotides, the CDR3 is TGTGCCAGCAGTTACTCTTTGCGGGAGGTCTACAATGAGCAGTTCTTC.

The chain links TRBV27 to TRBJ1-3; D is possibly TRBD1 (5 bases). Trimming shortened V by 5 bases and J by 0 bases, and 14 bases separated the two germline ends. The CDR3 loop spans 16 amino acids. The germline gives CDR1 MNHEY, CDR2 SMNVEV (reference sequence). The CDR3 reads CASSPWGRLSGNTIYF. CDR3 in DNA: TGTGCCAGCAGTCCCTGGGGCCGCCTCTCTGGAAACACCATATATTTT.

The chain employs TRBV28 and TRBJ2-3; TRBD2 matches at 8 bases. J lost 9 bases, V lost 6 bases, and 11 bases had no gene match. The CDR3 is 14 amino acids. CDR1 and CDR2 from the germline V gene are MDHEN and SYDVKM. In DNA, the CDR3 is TGTGCCAGCAGGGGAGCGGGAGAAGTTAGAACGCAGTATTTT. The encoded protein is CASRGAGEVRTQYF.

The CDR3 nucleotides read TGTGCCAGCAAGGGCAGGGTTGGGTCCACCGGGGAGCTGTTTTTT. Encoded protein: CASKGRVGSTGELFF. The gene calls are TRBV28 and TRBJ2-2; perhaps TRBD1 as D (5 bases). Germline-derived CDR1 and CDR2 are MDHEN and SYDVKM. Trimming removed 7 bases from V and 4 bases from J, with 16 bases in between. This CDR3 is 15 amino acids long.

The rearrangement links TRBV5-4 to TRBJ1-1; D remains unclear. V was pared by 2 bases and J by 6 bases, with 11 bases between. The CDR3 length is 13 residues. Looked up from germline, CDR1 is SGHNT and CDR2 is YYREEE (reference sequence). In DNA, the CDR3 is TGTGCCAGCAGCTTTGATTTGAGTGCTGAAGCTTTCTTT. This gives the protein CASSFDLSAEAFF.

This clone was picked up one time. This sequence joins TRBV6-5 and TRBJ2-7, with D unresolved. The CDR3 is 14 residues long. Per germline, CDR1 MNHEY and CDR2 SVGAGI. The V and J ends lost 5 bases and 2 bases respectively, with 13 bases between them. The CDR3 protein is CASSTPGSPYEQYF. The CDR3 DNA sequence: TGTGCCAGCAGTACCCCGGGTTCTCCCTACGAGCAGTACTTC.